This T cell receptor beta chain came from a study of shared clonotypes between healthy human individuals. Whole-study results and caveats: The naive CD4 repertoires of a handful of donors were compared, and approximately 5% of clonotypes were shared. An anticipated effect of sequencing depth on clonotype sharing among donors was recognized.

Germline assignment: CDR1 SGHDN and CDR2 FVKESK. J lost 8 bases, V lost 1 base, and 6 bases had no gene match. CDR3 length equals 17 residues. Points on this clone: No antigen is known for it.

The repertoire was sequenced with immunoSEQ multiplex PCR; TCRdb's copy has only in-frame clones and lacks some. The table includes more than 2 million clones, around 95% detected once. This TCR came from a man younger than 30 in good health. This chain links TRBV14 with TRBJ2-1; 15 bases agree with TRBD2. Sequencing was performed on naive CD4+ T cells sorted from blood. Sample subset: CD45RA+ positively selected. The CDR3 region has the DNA TGTGCCAGCAGCCAAGTAGGGACTAGCGGGAGGTGGCATGAGCAGTTCTTC. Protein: CASSQVGTSGRWHEQFF.